These T cell receptor beta chains were read from a single sample in a study of technical replicates of blood from a few donors. Produced via immunoSEQ multiplex PCR; TCRdb's table is partial and in-frame only. The sample consists of 87,000 or so clones, over 90% of them appearing once. The material sequenced was T cells isolated from PBMCs. These receptors came from a human donor in good health. The CDR3 runs from the conserved cysteine through the conserved F or W. Each record gives: D gene, V gene, J gene, clone size, CDR3 protein, CDR3 DNA. A D gene is named only where the DNA matches it firmly. The size entry is marked missing in some rows and otherwise reads once, few, many or a size class.

NA	TRBV27	TRBJ1-1	NA	CASSLSQRGTEAFF	TGTGCCAGCAGTTTGTCACAACGGGGCACTGAAGCTTTCTTT
NA	TRBV9	TRBJ2-7	NA	CASSPPSSYEQYF	TGTGCCAGCAGCCCCCCTTCCTCCTACGAGCAGTACTTC
NA	TRBV6-5	TRBJ2-5	NA	CASTLSRGNVETQYF	TGTGCCAGCACCCTTTCGAGAGGGAATGTGGAGACCCAGTACTTC
TRBD2	TRBV4-3	TRBJ2-1	NA	CASSYGLAVSKVDEQFF	TGCGCCAGCAGCTATGGACTAGCGGTCTCTAAAGTCGATGAGCAGTTCTTC
TRBD1	TRBV20-1	TRBJ1-2	NA	CSARTGHGYTF	TGCAGTGCTCGGACAGGGCACGGCTACACCTTC
NA	TRBV25-1	TRBJ2-1	once	CASSESGSDEQFF	TGTGCCAGCAGTGAATCTGGGAGCGATGAGCAGTTCTTC
TRBD1	TRBV9	TRBJ1-1	few	CASSPGTGNTEAFF	TGTGCCAGCAGCCCAGGGACAGGGAACACTGAAGCTTTCTTT
NA	TRBV7-8	TRBJ1-1	NA	CASLIPNRANTEAFF	TGTGCCAGCCTGATTCCCAACAGGGCGAACACTGAAGCTTTCTTT
NA	TRBV5-4	TRBJ2-1	NA	CASSLDRYYNEQFF	TGTGCCAGCAGCTTAGACAGATACTACAATGAGCAGTTCTTC
TRBD1	TRBV19	TRBJ1-2	NA	CASSIIDRGYGYTF	TGTGCCAGTAGTATAATCGACAGGGGATATGGCTACACCTTC
NA	TRBV5-1	TRBJ2-7	NA	CASSWGQSYEQYF	TGCGCCAGCAGCTGGGGCCAATCCTACGAGCAGTACTTC
NA	TRBV6-5	TRBJ1-4	NA	CASSYTGTNEKLFF	TGTGCCAGCAGTTACACAGGGACTAATGAAAAACTGTTTTTT
NA	TRBV28	TRBJ2-7	NA	CASSLSLYEQYF	TGTGCCAGCAGTCTCTCCCTCTACGAGCAGTACTTC
NA	TRBV15	TRBJ2-2	NA	CATSRVTSGELFF	TGTGCCACCAGCAGAGTAACATCCGGGGAGCTGTTTTTT
NA	TRBV9	TRBJ2-7	NA	CASSVSGSYHEQYF	TGTGCCAGCAGCGTGTCCGGGAGTTACCACGAGCAGTACTTC
NA	TRBV6-6	TRBJ1-1	NA	CASSYRGIGNTEAFF	TGTGCCAGCAGTTACAGGGGGATCGGGAACACTGAAGCTTTCTTT
NA	TRBV28	TRBJ2-7	NA	CATTGQKSSYEQYF	TGTGCCACCACCGGACAGAAAAGCTCCTACGAGCAGTACTTC
NA	TRBV7-8	TRBJ2-1	NA	CASSFGFGGREQFF	TGTGCCAGCAGCTTCGGTTTTGGAGGGCGTGAGCAGTTCTTC
TRBD2	TRBV29-1	TRBJ2-1	once	CSVLPGLASNEQFF	TGCAGCGTCTTACCGGGACTAGCATCCAATGAGCAGTTCTTC
NA	TRBV7-2	TRBJ2-1	NA	CASSLRYADNEQFF	TGTGCCAGCAGCTTAAGGTACGCGGACAATGAGCAGTTCTTC
TRBD2	TRBV4-1	TRBJ2-3	NA	CASSQNPSTSGRDTQYF	TGCGCCAGCAGCCAGAACCCCTCGACTAGCGGGAGGGATACGCAGTATTTT
NA	TRBV25-1	TRBJ1-5	NA	CASSGQDSNQPQHF	TGTGCCAGCAGTGGACAGGATAGCAATCAGCCCCAGCATTTT
NA	TRBV7-9	TRBJ2-7	NA	CASSQEGYSYEQYF	TGTGCCAGCAGCCAAGAGGGTTACTCCTACGAGCAGTACTTC
TRBD2	TRBV7-2	TRBJ2-1	NA	CASSPGTSVYNEQFF	TGTGCCAGCAGCCCCGGGACTAGCGTATACAATGAGCAGTTCTTC
TRBD1	TRBV7-7	TRBJ1-3	NA	CASSVRGNGNTIYF	TGTGCTAGCAGCGTCAGGGGGAATGGAAACACCATATATTTT
TRBD2	TRBV28	TRBJ2-1	NA	CASSLFRSGRNNEQFF	TGTGCCAGCAGTTTATTCAGAAGCGGGAGAAACAATGAGCAGTTCTTC
NA	TRBV6-1	TRBJ1-2	NA	CASSEQQGTAYGYTF	TGTGCCAGCAGTGAGCAACAGGGAACTGCCTATGGCTACACCTTC
TRBD1	TRBV19	TRBJ1-5	NA	CASSASLSGGQPQHF	TGTGCCAGTAGTGCTAGTCTATCAGGGGGTCAGCCCCAGCATTTT
NA	TRBV6-5	TRBJ2-3	once	CASSYSPTSTDTQYF	TGTGCCAGCAGTTACTCCCCAACTAGCACAGATACGCAGTATTTT
NA	TRBV28	TRBJ1-3	NA	CASSPWTTGNTIYF	TGTGCCAGCAGTCCTTGGACAACAGGAAACACCATATATTTT
TRBD1	TRBV7-7	TRBJ2-5	NA	CASSMDREETQYF	TGTGCTAGCAGCATGGACAGGGAAGAGACCCAGTACTTC
NA	TRBV27	TRBJ1-5	NA	CASSPFLRDSNQPQHF	TGTGCCAGCAGTCCTTTTTTGAGAGATAGCAATCAGCCCCAGCATTTT
TRBD2	TRBV29-1	TRBJ2-1	NA	CSVTGTSGSADEQFF	TGCAGCGTCACCGGGACTAGCGGGAGTGCGGATGAGCAGTTCTTC
NA	TRBV7-2	TRBJ2-7	NA	CASSFPGIDYEQYF	TGTGCCAGCAGCTTTCCAGGGATAGACTACGAGCAGTACTTC
TRBD1	TRBV29-1	TRBJ1-1	NA	CSAWTGHSTEAFF	TGCAGCGCGTGGACAGGGCATAGCACTGAAGCTTTCTTT
NA	TRBV4-1	TRBJ1-5	NA	CASSQVVQGFRNQPQHF	TGCGCCAGCAGCCAAGTCGTCCAGGGGTTCAGAAATCAGCCCCAGCATTTT
NA	TRBV9	TRBJ2-7	NA	CASSVLADRSYEQYF	TGTGCCAGCAGCGTATTAGCCGACCGGTCCTACGAGCAGTACTTC
TRBD2	TRBV4-1	TRBJ2-2	NA	CASSSSGLARFSPGELFF	TGCGCCAGCAGCTCGTCGGGACTAGCAAGGTTCAGTCCCGGGGAGCTGTTTTTT
NA	TRBV7-2	TRBJ2-7	NA	CASSYEARRYYEQYF	TGTGCCAGCAGCTACGAGGCGCGCAGATACTACGAGCAGTACTTC
NA	TRBV6-5	TRBJ2-5	NA	CASSYSRVRGEETQYF	TGTGCCAGCAGTTACTCGAGAGTCAGGGGGGAAGAGACCCAGTACTTC
NA	TRBV4-3	TRBJ2-3	NA	CASSQDPRVDTQYF	TGCGCCAGCAGCCAAGACCCGCGAGTGGATACGCAGTATTTT
TRBD1	TRBV6-4	TRBJ2-2	NA	CASRIQGITGELFF	TGTGCCAGCAGAATACAGGGGATCACCGGGGAGCTGTTTTTT
NA	TRBV6-6	TRBJ1-4	NA	CASSYRGGFEKLFF	TGTGCCAGCAGTTACAGGGGAGGTTTTGAAAAACTGTTTTTT
NA	TRBV9	TRBJ1-5	NA	CASSVGDSNQPQHF	TGTGCCAGCAGCGTCGGAGACAGCAATCAGCCCCAGCATTTT
TRBD1	TRBV28	TRBJ1-4	NA	CASSQGTGPNEKLFF	TGTGCCAGCAGCCAAGGGACAGGTCCTAATGAAAAACTGTTTTTT
NA	TRBV7-9	TRBJ1-1	NA	CASISPGQRNTEAFF	TGTGCCAGCATCTCTCCGGGACAAAGGAACACTGAAGCTTTCTTT
NA	TRBV28	TRBJ1-1	few	CASSFLGGTEAFF	TGTGCCAGCAGTTTTTTGGGCGGGACTGAAGCTTTCTTT
TRBD1	TRBV6-1	TRBJ1-2	NA	CASSEPGTGGPSYGYTF	TGTGCCAGCAGTGAACCCGGGACAGGGGGCCCCAGCTATGGCTACACCTTC
TRBD1	TRBV4-2	TRBJ1-2	NA	CASSPLPWDREGYTF	TGTGCCAGCAGCCCACTACCGTGGGACAGGGAAGGCTACACCTTC
NA	TRBV5-6	TRBJ2-3	NA	CASSLAFTDTQYF	TGTGCCAGCAGCTTGGCCTTCACAGATACGCAGTATTTT
NA	TRBV7-9	TRBJ2-1	NA	CASSLRGEGVSDEQFF	TGTGCCAGCAGCCTCCGTGGAGAGGGAGTAAGCGATGAGCAGTTCTTC